The T cell receptor (beta chain) described here comes from a study of neurological immune-mediated disorders. Points from the study as a whole: The greatest degree of TCR clonal expansion was observed in HTLV-1-associated myelopathy, with the lowest in multiple sclerosis, below that of healthy controls.

Germline V gene sequence: CDR1 SGHRS, CDR2 YFSETQ. Trimming stripped 4 bases from V and 2 bases from J, with 9 bases between. CDR3 length equals 13 residues. Concerning this clonotype itself: Its cognate antigen is unknown.

Synthesis of cDNA used 5'RACE (with 10-nucleotide random UMIs). One entry per CDR3 protein, called by TCRdb with MiXCR from the 5' RACE reads. Seen here are about 79,000 distinct CDR3 sequences, 11% to 15% observed once, and the top ten hold about 7%. Unsorted libraries used 2 million PBMCs kept at -80 degrees C. The V gene is TRBV5-1, the J gene TRBJ1-1; D gene unclear. This sequence originates from a woman aged 50 to 60 in good health. Sequencing was carried out using PBMCs. CDR3 DNA: TGCGCCAGCAGCCAGGATGGAAACACTGAAGCTTTCTTT. Translated, it gives CASSQDGNTEAFF.